Below, 29 T cell receptor beta chains from the same sample are listed, as sequenced in a study of T cells after yellow fever vaccination. TCRdb called the 5' RACE reads again in MiXCR, with one record for every CDR3 protein. The data contain 120,000 or so distinct CDR3 sequences, roughly 15% of them singletons. The sample in question was CD8+ T cells sorted from PBMCs, obtained 5 days after the yellow fever booster vaccination. These receptors all come from a man younger than 30 who received the YFV17D yellow fever vaccine.

This clonotype turned up a few times. The J gene is TRBJ1-1, the V gene TRBV5-1; 12 nucleotides match TRBD1. Germline V gene lookup returns CDR1 SGHRS and CDR2 YFSETQ. CDR3 length: 18 amino acids. V lost 4 bases to trimming and J lost 5 bases; unmatched junction nucleotides: 15. The CDR3 DNA follows: TGCGCCAGCAGCCTTACACCGGGACAGGGGGCGTTGGGGACTGAAGCTTTCTTT. Residues: CASSLTPGQGALGTEAFF.

This clonotype came up a few times. The genes are TRBV9 and TRBJ2-1; 8 bases are a match to TRBD2. The CDR3 has 14 amino acids. Germline V gives CDR1 SGDLS, CDR2 YYNGEE. J gave up 7 bases and V 0 bases, and 3 bases lay outside the gene matches. CDR3 amino acids: CASSVGLASNEQFF. CDR3 in DNA: TGTGCCAGCAGCGTAGGACTAGCGAGTAATGAGCAGTTCTTC.

This clonotype was picked up a small number of times. The chain has TRBV7-9 and TRBJ2-1, with D unclear. The CDR3 contains 14 residues. Germline CDR1 reads SEHNR; CDR2 reads FQNEAQ (reference sequence). The V and J ends lost 0 bases and 4 bases respectively, with 7 bases between them. The CDR3 DNA follows: TGTGCCAGCAGCTTAGCAGGATTTTACAATGAGCAGTTCTTC. Its translation: CASSLAGFYNEQFF.

A few counts support this clonotype. CDR3 nucleotides: TGTGCCAGCAGGTCAACAGGGGGCTTCACTGAAGCTTTCTTT. This sequence encodes CASRSTGGFTEAFF. The V gene is TRBV5-4, the J gene TRBJ1-1, with 9 bases lining up with TRBD1. The junction had 6 bases not matched to a gene; V was cut back by 5 bases and J by 4 bases. Germline V lookup: CDR1 SGHNT, CDR2 YYREEE (reference sequence). CDR3 length: 14 residues.

The chain recombines TRBV11-2 with TRBJ2-7; D remains ambiguous. CDR1 and CDR2 from the germline V gene are SGHAT and FQNNGV. The V and J ends lost 1 base and 6 bases respectively, with 10 bases between them. This CDR3 contains 13 residues. CDR3 residues: CASSLVSRVEQYV. The CDR3 DNA reads TGTGCCAGCAGCTTAGTTAGTAGGGTCGAGCAGTACGTC.

This clonotype showed up many times. The rearrangement links TRBV12-3 or TRBV12-4 to TRBJ2-1; D possibly uses TRBD1 or TRBD2 (5 bases each). Trimming removed 5 bases from V and 4 bases from J, with 9 bases in between. The CDR3 totals 13 residues. CDR3 sequence (DNA): TGTGCCAGCAGTCCGGGACCATACAATGAGCAGTTCTTC. Translation: CASSPGPYNEQFF.

The chain joins TRBV7-8 to TRBJ2-3; TRBD1 agrees at 7 bases. The CDR3 is made up of 16 amino acids. J gave up 0 bases and V 5 bases, and 8 bases lay outside the gene matches. The germline V gene encodes CDR1 SGHVS and CDR2 FQNEAQ. Here the CDR3 reads CASSIPPDRSTDTQYF. The DNA for the CDR3 is TGTGCCAGCAGCATACCCCCGGACAGGAGCACAGATACGCAGTATTTT.

V gene TRBV7-9 combines with J gene TRBJ1-1; D is perhaps TRBD1 (5 bases). Germline values: CDR1 SEHNR, CDR2 FQNEAQ (reference sequence). Trimming shortened V by 5 bases and J by 0 bases, and 13 bases separated the two germline ends. This CDR3 has 15 residues. The CDR3, as DNA: TGTGCCAGCAGCCCCGGCTGGGGCGTGAACACTGAAGCTTTCTTT. This gives the protein CASSPGWGVNTEAFF.

This clonotype was counted between two and nine times. The V and J genes are TRBV25-1 and TRBJ2-1; 7 nucleotides align to TRBD2. Germline CDR1 and CDR2: MGHDK and SYGVNS. This CDR3 has 11 amino acids. Trimming cost V 9 bases and J 6 bases; bases outside gene matches: 2. CDR3 DNA sequence: TGTGCCAGTGGGGGGGGCAATGAGCAGTTCTTC. Its protein is CASGGGNEQFF. Combining the CDR3 with reference TRBV25-1 and TRBJ2-1 gives the whole variable domain EADIYQTPRYLVIGTGKKITLECSQTMGHDKMYWYQQDPGMELHLIHYSYGVNSTEKGDLSSESTVSRIRTEHFPLTLESARPSHTSQYLCASGGGNEQFFGPGTRLTVL.

This clonotype was seen a few times. V gene TRBV7-9 combines with J gene TRBJ2-5; D not certain. The CDR3 contains 14 residues. The germline V gene encodes CDR1 SEHNR and CDR2 FQNEAQ (reference sequence). Trimming took 7 bases from V and 1 from J, leaving 13 bases between them. The CDR3 DNA reads TGTGCCAGCACCCACCCTTCGTTCCAAGAGACCCAGTACTTC. This gives the protein CASTHPSFQETQYF.

This sequence joins TRBV12-3 or TRBV12-4 and TRBJ2-3, with TRBD1 as a possible D gene (5 bases). This CDR3 has 13 amino acids. Trimming left V 5 bases short and J 4 bases short, with 10 bases between. For the CDR3, the DNA is TGTGCCAGCAGTACGCAGGGTGCAGATACGCAGTATTTT. It yields the protein CASSTQGADTQYF.

The chain uses TRBV6-6 and TRBJ2-7; perhaps TRBD1 as D (5 bases). From germline, CDR1 is MNHNY and CDR2 SVGAGI (reference sequence). Trimming removed 6 bases from V and 1 base from J, with 16 bases in between. This CDR3 comprises 15 residues. The CDR3 spells CASRPSWYRSYEQYF. Written as DNA, the CDR3 is TGTGCCAGCAGGCCGAGTTGGTACAGGTCCTACGAGCAGTACTTC.

V gene TRBV14 combines with J gene TRBJ1-2; 7 bases line up with TRBD1. Germline trimming cut 1 base from V and 4 bases from J; bases unmatched to any gene: 15. This CDR3 is built from 18 residues. Germline V lookup: CDR1 SGHDN, CDR2 FVKESK. Written as DNA, the CDR3 is TGTGCCAGCAGCCAAGGTCTTGGAGACAGGGCATTGGGCTATGGCTACACCTTC. Encoded protein: CASSQGLGDRALGYGYTF. Together with reference TRBV14 and TRBJ1-2, the CDR3 gives the full variable domain: EAGVTQFPSHSVIEKGQTVTLRCDPISGHDNLYWYRRVMGKEIKFLLHFVKESKQDESGMPNNRFLAERTGGTYSTLKVQPAELEDSGVYFCASSQGLGDRALGYGYTFGSGTRLTVV.

The chain links TRBV25-1 to TRBJ2-3; a weak D match, TRBD1 (5 bases). Germline-derived CDR1 and CDR2 are MGHDK and SYGVNS. Trimming removed 4 bases at V and 4 bases at J, with 9 bases between. This CDR3 contains 13 residues. CDR3 DNA sequence: TGTGCCAGCAGTGGTGAAGGGGCAGATACGCAGTATTTT. This gives the protein CASSGEGADTQYF.

This clonotype was seen more than once but under ten times. This chain uses TRBV4-1 with TRBJ1-5; TRBD1 might be the D (6 bases). Looked up from germline, CDR1 is MGHRA and CDR2 is YSYEKL. The CDR3 contains 17 residues. The ends were cut back, 0 bases at V and 2 bases at J, with 14 bases in the middle. The CDR3 sequence is CASSQDGGAGGNQPQHF. CDR3 bases: TGCGCCAGCAGCCAAGATGGGGGGGCCGGGGGCAATCAGCCCCAGCATTTT.

The chain couples TRBV5-1 to TRBJ2-7, with D perhaps given as TRBD1 or TRBD2 (5 bases each). Germline values: CDR1 SGHRS, CDR2 YFSETQ. The V and J ends lost 4 bases and 0 bases respectively, with 17 bases between them. This CDR3 comprises 16 residues. The CDR3 sequence: CASSHPRDEASYEQYF. CDR3 DNA sequence: TGCGCCAGCAGCCACCCTCGGGACGAGGCCTCCTACGAGCAGTACTTC. The full variable domain, completed using reference TRBV5-1 and TRBJ2-7, is KAGVTQTPRYLIKTRGQQVTLSCSPISGHRSVSWYQQTPGQGLQFLFEYFSETQRNKGNFPGRFSGRQFSNSRSEMNVSTLELGDSALYLCASSHPRDEASYEQYFGPGTRLTVT.

This clonotype was observed a few times. The chain couples TRBV29-1 to TRBJ2-3; 8 nucleotides align to TRBD2. The CDR3 is 15 amino acids. V was clipped by 6 bases and J by 2 bases; unmatched bases: 10. CDR1 and CDR2 from the germline V gene are SQVTM and ANQGSEA. The CDR3 DNA is TGCAGCGTCCCCGGGGGCGGGGGGACCACAGATACGCAGTATTTT. Its protein is CSVPGGGGTTDTQYF.

The sample holds a few counts of this clonotype. The genes are TRBV11-2 and TRBJ2-1, with 11 bases that match TRBD2. Unmatched junction bases numbered 5, after V lost 1 base and J lost 9 bases. This CDR3 contains 15 residues. In germline, CDR1 is SGHAT, CDR2 FQNNGV. The CDR3 here is CASSLGSGGAAEQFF. In nucleotides, the CDR3 is TGTGCCAGCAGCTTAGGTAGCGGGGGGGCCGCTGAGCAGTTCTTC.

This chain links TRBV27 with TRBJ2-3; possibly TRBD1 for D (5 bases). Trimming cost V 8 bases and J 4 bases, with 13 bases left between them. This CDR3 spans 13 amino acids. Germline V CDR1 and CDR2: MNHEY, SMNVEV (reference sequence). The CDR3 spells CASFPGNADTQYF. CDR3 DNA sequence: TGTGCCAGCTTTCCAGGGAACGCAGATACGCAGTATTTT.

This clonotype turned up a few times. The rearrangement links TRBV9 to TRBJ2-1, with D unresolved. V was pared by 0 bases and J by 7 bases, with 8 bases between. Germline V lookup: CDR1 SGDLS, CDR2 YYNGEE. This CDR3 is 13 amino acids long. The CDR3 spells CASSVVERNEQFF. As DNA, the CDR3 is TGTGCCAGCAGCGTAGTGGAAAGAAATGAGCAGTTCTTC.

This clonotype was counted between two and nine times. V and J are TRBV7-8 and TRBJ2-7; no clear D gene. Trimming took off 1 base at V and 4 bases at J, with 14 bases between the two ends. The CDR3 loop spans 15 amino acids. Per the germline V gene, CDR1 is SGHVS and CDR2 is FQNEAQ. The CDR3 loop reads CASSLDQRMGYEQYF. Here the CDR3 DNA reads TGTGCCAGCAGCTTAGATCAACGGATGGGTTACGAGCAGTACTTC.

This clonotype was detected many times. The chain recombines TRBV7-9 with TRBJ2-5; 7 bases align to TRBD2. With V trimmed by 2 bases and J by 7 bases, 1 base remained unmatched. Germline V gives CDR1 SEHNR, CDR2 FQNEAQ (reference sequence). The CDR3 covers 12 residues. For the CDR3, the DNA is TGTGCCAGCAGCTTAACGGGGGGGACCCAGTACTTC. This gives the protein CASSLTGGTQYF.

This clonotype has only a few counts. V is TRBV29-1 and J is TRBJ2-5; 10 bases are a match to TRBD1. V shed 0 bases and J 7 bases; nucleotides not matched to a gene: 11. This CDR3 spans 16 amino acids. Germline assignment: CDR1 SQVTM and CDR2 ANQGSEA. The CDR3 sequence is CSVEDLKAGTGVTQYF. The DNA of the CDR3 is TGCAGCGTTGAAGACTTAAAAGCCGGGACAGGGGTGACCCAGTACTTC.

This clonotype came up a few times. The DNA of the CDR3 is TGTGCCAGCAGCTCCGGGACAGGGGACATCGGGGAGCTGTTTTTT. Amino acids: CASSSGTGDIGELFF. This chain links TRBV7-9 with TRBJ2-2, with TRBD1 matching 10 bases. J gave up 7 bases and V 4 bases, and 6 bases lay outside the gene matches. Germline-derived CDR1 and CDR2 are SEHNR and FQNEAQ (reference sequence). This CDR3 is built from 15 residues. The full variable domain, in which reference TRBV7-9 and TRBJ2-2 provide the parts outside the CDR3, is DTGVSQNPRHKITKRGQNVTFRCDPISEHNRLYWYRQTLGQGPEFLTYFQNEAQLEKSRLLSDRFSAERPKGSFSTLEIQRTEQGDSAMYLCASSSGTGDIGELFFGEGSRLTVL.

V and J are TRBV27 and TRBJ1-6; D unclear. Germline V CDR1 and CDR2: MNHEY, SMNVEV (reference sequence). Trimming pared 6 bases from V and 0 bases from J, leaving 3 bases between. This CDR3 is 13 amino acids long. The CDR3 DNA reads TGTGCCAGCAGCAGCTCCTATAATTCACCCCTCCACTTT. Amino acids: CASSSSYNSPLHF.

In this sample, this clonotype turned up many times. The chain joins TRBV10-3 to TRBJ2-3; 10 bases are a match to TRBD1. This CDR3 has 14 residues. V lost 10 bases to trimming and J lost 4 bases; unmatched junction nucleotides: 8. Germline values: CDR1 ENHRY, CDR2 SYGVKD. CDR3 nucleotides: TGTGCCACCCGGGGACAGGGGCGGGCAGATACGCAGTATTTT. Residues: CATRGQGRADTQYF.

This clonotype was observed a handful of times. J is TRBJ2-3 and V is TRBV2, with D possibly matching TRBD1 (5 bases). The CDR3 is made up of 13 amino acids. The V end lost 8 bases, the J end lost 0 bases, and 9 bases lay between the germline ends. Germline V gene lookup returns CDR1 SNHLY and CDR2 FYNNEI. In DNA form, the CDR3 reads TGTGCCAGCTTACAGGCTAGCACAGATACGCAGTATTTT. Its translation is CASLQASTDTQYF.

The chain couples TRBV5-6 to TRBJ2-1; D is undetermined. Germline-derived CDR1 and CDR2 are SGHDT and YYEEEE. The CDR3 extends over 12 amino acids. The V gene lost 2 bases and the J gene lost 7 bases, with 7 bases spanning the gap. This chain's CDR3 is CASSFKVNEQFF. In nucleotides, the CDR3 is TGTGCCAGCAGCTTTAAGGTTAATGAGCAGTTCTTC.

This clonotype was picked up many times. The chain has TRBV28 and TRBJ1-5; no clear D gene. CDR1 is MDHEN, CDR2 SYDVKM, per germline. V lost 3 bases and J lost 5, with 8 bases in between. The length of the CDR3 is 13 residues. The chain's CDR3 is CASSLIRDQPQHF. The CDR3 coding sequence is TGTGCCAGCAGTTTGATTAGGGATCAGCCCCAGCATTTT.